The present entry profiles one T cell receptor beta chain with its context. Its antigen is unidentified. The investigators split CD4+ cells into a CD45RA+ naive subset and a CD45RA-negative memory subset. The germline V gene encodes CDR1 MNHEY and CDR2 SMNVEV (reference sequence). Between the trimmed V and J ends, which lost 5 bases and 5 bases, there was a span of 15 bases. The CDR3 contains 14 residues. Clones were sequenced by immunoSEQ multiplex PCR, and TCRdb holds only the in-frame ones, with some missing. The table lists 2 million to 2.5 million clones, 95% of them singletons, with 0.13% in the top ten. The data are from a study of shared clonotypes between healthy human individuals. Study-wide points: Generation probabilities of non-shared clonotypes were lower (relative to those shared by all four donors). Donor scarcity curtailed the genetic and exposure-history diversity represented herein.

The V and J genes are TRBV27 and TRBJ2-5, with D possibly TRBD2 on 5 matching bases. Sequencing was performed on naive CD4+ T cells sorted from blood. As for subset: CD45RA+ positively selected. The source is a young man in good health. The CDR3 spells CASSPRTGGETQYF. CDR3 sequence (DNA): TGTGCCAGCAGTCCTCGGACGGGCGGGGAGACCCAGTACTTC.